Sequencing of this T cell receptor (beta chain) was carried out in a study of regulatory T cells in long-lasting Graves disease. This clonotype was seen a handful of times. Its matching antigen is unknown. The CDR3 totals 12 residues. V shed 2 bases and J shed 8 bases, with 7 bases lying between them. Sequencing libraries for TCR beta were prepared with iRepertoire HTBI primers and Arm-PCR of CDR3 regions. MiXCR, run by TCRdb on the multiplex PCR reads, gives a single entry per CDR3 protein. The data show 700,000 or so distinct CDR3 sequences, with 25% to 35% seen just once and under 55% held by the top ten. Study findings and constraints: More public clonotypes were shared by persistent patients (around 2,600) than by new patients (roughly 970).

Time point in this sample: persistent/refractory GD, antithyroid drugs over 5 years with positive TRAb. Isolated PBMC RNA provided the starting material for the TCR library. The receptor's source is a female donor with Graves disease. This specimen was peripheral blood mononuclear cells (PBMCs), taken when the disease was refractory, from a patient treated with antithyroid drugs. V is TRBV12-3 or TRBV12-4 and J is TRBJ1-5; D unclear. This chain's CDR3 is CASSLRDKPQHF. The CDR3 DNA follows: TGTGCCAGCAGTTTACGGGATAAGCCCCAGCATTTT.